The 12 T cell receptor beta chains listed next were all sequenced from one sample in a study of shared clonotypes between healthy human individuals. Libraries were prepared by immunoSEQ multiplex PCR; TCRdb keeps only in-frame clonotypes and omits some of them. The sample includes roughly 770,000 clones, around 96% of them seen just once. The naive CD8 population came from CD45RO-negative cells selected for CCR7, without terminally differentiated effector memory CD45RA+ cells. The sequenced sample consisted of naive CD8+ T cells sorted from blood. The receptors were gathered from a man aged 30 to 45 in good health.

The chain links TRBV5-8 to TRBJ2-1; 8 bases fit TRBD1. Germline V lookup: CDR1 SGHTS, CDR2 YDEGEE. V shed 5 bases and J 4 bases; nucleotides not matched to a gene: 8. The CDR3 is made up of 15 amino acids. In DNA, the CDR3 is TGTGCCAGCAGTCGGGGGACAGGCCCGTACAATGAGCAGTTCTTC. Its protein product is CASSRGTGPYNEQFF.

This clone was observed a single time. CDR3 nucleotides: TGTGCCAGCAGCCGGGGACAGGTGAGGAATCCCTACGAGCAGTACTTC. Amino acids: CASSRGQVRNPYEQYF. The chain couples TRBV11-3 to TRBJ2-7; 8 nucleotides agree with TRBD1. The CDR3 covers 16 residues. In germline, CDR1 is SGHNT, CDR2 YENEEA. After removal of 5 bases from V and 2 bases from J, the junction contained 11 bases not matched to a gene. Using reference TRBV11-3 and TRBJ2-7 for the parts outside the CDR3, the full variable domain is EAGVVQSPRYKIIEKKQPVAFWCNPISGHNTLYWYLQNLGQGPELLIRYENEEAVDDSQLPKDRFSAERLKGVDSTLKIQPAELGDSAVYLCASSRGQVRNPYEQYFGPGTRLTVT.

The chain joins TRBV15 to TRBJ2-2, with 11 bases lining up with TRBD2. The ends lost 7 bases at V and 3 bases at J; junction bases unmatched: 10. The CDR3 runs 17 residues. Germline CDR1 LNHNV, CDR2 YYDKDF (reference sequence). The CDR3 sequence is CATTPGLAELYTGELFF. The CDR3, as DNA: TGTGCCACCACACCGGGACTAGCGGAATTATACACCGGGGAGCTGTTTTTT.

This clone was seen just once. The CDR3 coding sequence is TGCAGCGTTCGGTCGACAGGAGCTAACGAGCAGTACTTC. Its protein is CSVRSTGANEQYF. V gene TRBV29-1 combines with J gene TRBJ2-7; tentatively, D is TRBD1 (6 bases). The CDR3 runs to 13 residues. Germline V CDR1 and CDR2: SQVTM, ANQGSEA. Trimming removed 5 bases at V and 5 bases at J, with 16 bases between.

This chain joins TRBV4-2 and TRBJ2-7; 7 bases are shared with TRBD1. The germline CDR1 and CDR2 sequences are LGHNA and YNFKEQ. The CDR3 length is 16 residues. The ends lost 0 bases at V and 0 bases at J; junction bases unmatched: 5. The CDR3 sequence: CASSQEGRDSSYEQYF. Written as DNA, the CDR3 is TGTGCCAGCAGCCAAGAGGGCCGGGACAGCTCCTACGAGCAGTACTTC.

In its sample, this clone was seen once. The CDR3 nucleotides read TGTGCCAGCAGCTCCACAAAACTGGGGTACGAGCAGTACTTC. It is translated as CASSSTKLGYEQYF. The chain uses TRBV7-9 and TRBJ2-7; D gene unclear. Trimming left V 4 bases short and J 4 bases short, with 14 bases between. CDR1 SEHNR and CDR2 FQNEAQ come from the germline V gene (reference sequence). This CDR3 has 14 amino acids.

This chain uses TRBV28 with TRBJ2-1; the D is unclear. The CDR3 has 16 residues. Trimming took off 1 base at V and 3 bases at J, with 13 bases between the two ends. Germline V gene data show CDR1 as MDHEN and CDR2 as SYDVKM. The CDR3 protein is CASSLLNPDNYNEQFF. The DNA for the CDR3 is TGTGCCAGCAGTTTATTGAACCCAGATAACTACAATGAGCAGTTCTTC.

The chain has TRBV7-9 and TRBJ2-1; D unresolved. In germline, CDR1 is SEHNR, CDR2 FQNEAQ (reference sequence). V dropped 6 bases and J dropped 4 bases, with 10 bases sitting between them. The CDR3 runs to 13 residues. CDR3 sequence: CASSPDTYNEQFF. Written as DNA, the CDR3 is TGTGCCAGCAGTCCAGACACGTACAATGAGCAGTTCTTC.

The J gene is TRBJ2-2, the V gene TRBV28; D gene unclear. The V gene lost 2 bases and the J gene lost 0 bases, with 4 bases spanning the gap. CDR3 length: 14 amino acids. Germline assignment: CDR1 MDHEN and CDR2 SYDVKM. CDR3: CASSLGANTGELFF. CDR3 nucleotides: TGTGCCAGCAGTTTAGGAGCGAACACCGGGGAGCTGTTTTTT.

The V call is TRBV7-2, the J call TRBJ2-7, with D perhaps assigned TRBD1 or TRBD2 (7 bases each). The CDR3 runs 17 residues. Trimming stripped 5 bases from V and 1 base from J, with 21 bases between. Germline values: CDR1 SGHTA, CDR2 FQGNSA. Here the CDR3 reads CASSPAGGGGVSYEQYF. CDR3 nucleotide sequence: TGTGCCAGCAGCCCTGCTGGGGGAGGGGGCGTTTCCTACGAGCAGTACTTC.

This chain links TRBV14 with TRBJ2-2, with no clear D. Germline V gene data show CDR1 as SGHDN and CDR2 as FVKESK. CDR3 length equals 13 residues. Trimming cost V 4 bases and J 6 bases, with 9 bases left between them. As DNA, the CDR3 is TGTGCCAGCAGCCCCTATGGAGCCGGGGAGCTGTTTTTT. This codes for CASSPYGAGELFF.

The CDR3 reads CASSQTDTYEQYF. CDR3 sequence (DNA): TGCGCCAGCAGCCAGACAGATACCTACGAGCAGTACTTC. The chain links TRBV4-1 to TRBJ2-7; perhaps TRBD1 as D (5 bases). The V end was cut by 3 bases, the J end by 2 bases, with 8 bases between. Germline lookup yields CDR1 MGHRA and CDR2 YSYEKL. The CDR3 is 13 residues long.